This TCR beta chain was retrieved from a study of T cell changes during pregnancy in multiple sclerosis. Assay: immunoSEQ multiplex PCR; the TCRdb copy retains only in-frame clones and omits some. Of 25,000 to 30,000 clones listed, under 90% are singletons. With 4 bases clipped from V and 2 bases from J, the junction kept 15 bases outside the gene matches. This CDR3 has 20 amino acids. Looked up from germline, CDR1 is MNHEY and CDR2 is SMNVEV (reference sequence). This clonotype was obtained from a female donor with multiple sclerosis, enrolled in a pregnancy study. The rearrangement uses TRBV27 and TRBJ2-1; 12 nucleotides align to TRBD1. Sample: CD8+ T cells from peripheral blood mononuclear cells, taken after pregnancy. The CDR3 reads CASSSTGQGAYSTTYNEQFF. The CDR3 DNA follows: TGTGCCAGCAGTTCTACGGGACAGGGGGCTTATAGTACCACCTACAATGAGCAGTTCTTC.